One and the same sample provided the 18 T cell receptor beta chains below, sequenced in a study of blood T cell repertoires in COVID-19. Profiling relied on immunoSEQ multiplex PCR, and the TCRdb table lists in-frame clones only, not all of them. The sample shows 310,000 or so clones, approximately 88% of them seen only once. Sequencing was performed on peripheral blood. The receptors derive from a woman aged 50 to 60 with active or convalescent COVID-19.

This chain connects TRBV9 to TRBJ2-7; the match to TRBD2 covers 7 bases. The V and J ends lost 0 bases and 6 bases, in that order; junction bases with no gene match: 3. The CDR3 has 13 residues. Germline V gene data show CDR1 as SGDLS and CDR2 as YYNGEE. CDR3 in amino acids: CASSVGEGSEQYF. CDR3 sequence (DNA): TGTGCCAGCAGCGTAGGGGAGGGAAGCGAGCAGTACTTC.

The CDR3 spells CASSPWTGGAEETQYF. The CDR3 DNA is TGTGCCAGTAGTCCCTGGACCGGGGGGGCCGAGGAGACCCAGTACTTC. The rearrangement joins TRBV19 to TRBJ2-5; the match to TRBD2 covers 8 bases. Germline V gene lookup returns CDR1 LNHDA and CDR2 SQIVND (reference sequence). The V segment lost 5 bases and the J segment 5 bases; nucleotides outside the gene matches: 13. The CDR3 runs 16 residues.

The V and J genes are TRBV4-3 and TRBJ1-2, with D possibly TRBD1 on 6 matching bases. Trimming shortened V by 0 bases and J by 3 bases, and 11 bases separated the two germline ends. In germline, CDR1 is LGHNA, CDR2 YSLEER. The CDR3 contains 15 residues. The CDR3 region has the DNA TGCGCCAGCAGCCAAGAACAGGGATCCTACTATGGCTACACCTTC. Its protein is CASSQEQGSYYGYTF.

The V gene is TRBV18, the J gene TRBJ2-7; 10 bases agree with TRBD2. Per germline, CDR1 KGHSH and CDR2 LQKENI. This CDR3 spans 15 amino acids. The J segment lost 6 bases and the V segment lost 3 bases, leaving 8 bases of the junction unmatched. The CDR3 reads CASSPTGTSEAEQYF. DNA for the CDR3: TGTGCCAGCTCACCGACCGGGACTAGCGAGGCCGAGCAGTACTTC.

CDR3 DNA sequence: TGTGCCAGCAGTACAGGGGGTACCTACGAGCAGTACTTC. Its protein is CASSTGGTYEQYF. The chain recombines TRBV7-3 with TRBJ2-7; 8 nucleotides align to TRBD1. Germline lookup yields CDR1 SGHTA and CDR2 FQGTGA. This CDR3 spans 13 amino acids. The junction had 3 bases not matched to a gene; V was cut back by 6 bases and J by 2 bases.

This CDR3 reads CASSVGGRTNTGELFF. The CDR3 bases are TGTGCCAGCAGCGTTGGCGGGAGGACGAACACCGGGGAGCTGTTTTTT. The J gene is TRBJ2-2, the V gene TRBV9, with 8 bases that match TRBD2. Germline V lookup: CDR1 SGDLS, CDR2 YYNGEE. The CDR3 is 16 residues long. V shed 2 bases and J 0 bases; nucleotides not matched to a gene: 3.

This sequence joins TRBV24-1 and TRBJ2-1; D is possibly TRBD2 (5 bases). The CDR3 extends over 12 amino acids. Germline V lookup: CDR1 KGHDR, CDR2 SFDVKD. Trimming took off 7 bases at V and 8 bases at J, with 11 bases between the two ends. CDR3 nucleotide sequence: TGTGCCACCAGCCGCGAGGGCCATGAGCAGTTCTTC. Translating gives CATSREGHEQFF.

This sequence joins TRBV28 and TRBJ2-1, with a weak D call TRBD2 (6 bases). V gave up 5 bases and J gave up 3 bases, with 14 bases separating them. The CDR3 runs 15 residues. Germline CDR1 and CDR2: MDHEN and SYDVKM. The CDR3: CASSRVAGNYNEQFF. The CDR3 DNA is TGTGCCAGCAGTAGGGTTGCGGGAAACTACAATGAGCAGTTCTTC. Using reference TRBV28 and TRBJ2-1 for the parts outside the CDR3, the full variable domain is DVKVTQSSRYLVKRTGEKVFLECVQDMDHENMFWYRQDPGLGLRLIYFSYDVKMKEKGDIPEGYSVSREKKERFSLILESASTNQTSMYLCASSRVAGNYNEQFFGPGTRLTVL.

This chain links TRBV4-2 with TRBJ1-6; D remains unclear. The V gene's germline CDR1 is LGHNA and CDR2 YNFKEQ. V gave up 0 bases and J gave up 0 bases, with 9 bases separating them. The CDR3 length is 17 residues. The CDR3 sequence: CASSQDFGSSYNSPLHF. CDR3 DNA: TGTGCCAGCAGCCAAGATTTTGGGAGCTCCTATAATTCACCCCTCCACTTT.

The chain links TRBV29-1 to TRBJ1-2; 9 nucleotides agree with TRBD1. This CDR3 spans 15 amino acids. V trimming: 3 bases; J trimming: 5 bases; junction bases outside the gene matches: 10. Germline-derived CDR1 and CDR2 are SQVTM and ANQGSEA. For the CDR3, the DNA is TGCAGCGTTGAGGGGTCCGGACAGGGGAGGTATGGCTACACCTTC. Its translation is CSVEGSGQGRYGYTF.

This clone was counted between two and nine times. V is TRBV4-1 and J is TRBJ2-6; TRBD1 is a possible D gene (6 bases). Trimming left V 2 bases short and J 3 bases short, with 11 bases between. This CDR3 has 16 residues. The germline CDR1 and CDR2 sequences are MGHRA and YSYEKL. The chain's CDR3 is CASSQYSGVGANVLTF. CDR3 sequence (DNA): TGCGCCAGCAGCCAATATTCAGGGGTTGGGGCCAACGTCCTGACTTTC.

The J gene is TRBJ1-4, the V gene TRBV10-3; D might be TRBD1 (6 bases). The CDR3 is 12 residues long. Trimming took off 0 bases at V and 12 bases at J, with 8 bases between the two ends. Looked up from germline, CDR1 is ENHRY and CDR2 is SYGVKD. The CDR3 loop is CAISESAGELFF. In DNA form, the CDR3 reads TGTGCCATCAGTGAGTCGGCAGGGGAACTGTTTTTT.

The chain has TRBV4-2 and TRBJ2-1; possible D gene TRBD1, 6 bases. V lost 1 base and J lost 3, with 13 bases in between. CDR1 is LGHNA, CDR2 YNFKEQ, per germline. The CDR3 is 16 amino acids. The CDR3 DNA follows: TGTGCCAGCAGCCAAGTAGAGACAGGCGACTACAATGAGCAGTTCTTC. It encodes CASSQVETGDYNEQFF.

The gene calls are TRBV27 and TRBJ2-1, with 8 bases matching TRBD2. This CDR3 has 16 residues. Germline V gene lookup returns CDR1 MNHEY and CDR2 SMNVEV (reference sequence). V dropped 2 bases and J dropped 10; count of bases not matched to a gene: 13. CDR3 amino acids: CASSLIAGGDFGEQFF. The CDR3 DNA is TGTGCCAGCAGTTTAATTGCGGGAGGCGACTTCGGGGAGCAGTTCTTC.

This clone was recorded a few times. This chain joins TRBV5-1 and TRBJ2-5; the match to TRBD2 covers 7 bases. Germline trimming cut 4 bases from V and 6 bases from J; bases unmatched to any gene: 9. CDR1 and CDR2 (germline): SGHRS, YFSETQ. This CDR3 region has 14 residues. CDR3 bases: TGCGCCAGCAGCGGGGCTGCGGGGGTCAAGACCCAGTACTTC. Translating it yields CASSGAAGVKTQYF.

The chain recombines TRBV30 with TRBJ2-7, with 11 nucleotides matching TRBD1. The CDR3 totals 15 residues. Trimming took 6 bases from V and 0 from J; bases not matched to a gene: 7. Germline lookup yields CDR1 GTSNPN and CDR2 SVGIG (reference sequence). CDR3 sequence reads: CACTSGQGASYEQYF. Written as DNA, the CDR3 is TGTGCCTGTACAAGTGGACAGGGGGCCTCCTACGAGCAGTACTTC.

The chain has TRBV5-6 and TRBJ2-7; D is possibly TRBD2 (5 bases). Germline CDR1 and CDR2: SGHDT and YYEEEE. The CDR3 length is 14 residues. With 4 bases removed from V and 1 base from J, the gap between germline ends came to 12 bases. DNA of the CDR3: TGTGCCAGCAGCCCCTGGACTGCTTCCTACGAGCAGTACTTC. Protein: CASSPWTASYEQYF.

The V gene is TRBV4-3, the J gene TRBJ1-5; 9 bases are shared with TRBD1. Losses at the gene ends were 0 bases for V and 4 bases for J; bases not matched to a gene: 7. Germline CDR1 and CDR2: LGHNA and YSLEER. This CDR3 has 17 residues. The CDR3 DNA sequence: TGCGCCAGCAGCCAAGACGCGACAGGGGGTCTGAATCAGCCCCAGCATTTT. Translated, it gives CASSQDATGGLNQPQHF.